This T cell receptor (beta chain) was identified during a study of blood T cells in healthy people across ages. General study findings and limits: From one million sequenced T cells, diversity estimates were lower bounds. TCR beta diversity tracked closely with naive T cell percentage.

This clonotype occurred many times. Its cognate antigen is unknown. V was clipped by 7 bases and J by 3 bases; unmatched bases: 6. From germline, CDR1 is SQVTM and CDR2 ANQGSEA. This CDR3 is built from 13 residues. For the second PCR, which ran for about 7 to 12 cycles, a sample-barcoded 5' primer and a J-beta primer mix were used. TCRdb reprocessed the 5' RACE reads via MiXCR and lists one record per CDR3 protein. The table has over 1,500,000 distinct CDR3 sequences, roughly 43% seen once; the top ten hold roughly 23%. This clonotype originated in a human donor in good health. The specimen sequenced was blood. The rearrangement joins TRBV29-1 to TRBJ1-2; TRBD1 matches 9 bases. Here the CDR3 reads CSAGGQGDYGYTF. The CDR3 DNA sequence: TGCAGCGCTGGGGGACAGGGAGACTATGGCTACACCTTC.